These T cell receptor beta chains were read from a single sample in a study of beta chain features in type 1 diabetes. Clones were sequenced by immunoSEQ multiplex PCR, and TCRdb holds only the in-frame ones, with some missing. The data contain 200,000 to 250,000 clones, more than 11% of them singletons. The sample was naive CD4+ T cells from blood. Receptor source: a man aged 25 to 40 with type 1 diabetes. CDR3s include the opening cysteine and the closing phenylalanine or tryptophan. A D gene is named only where the DNA matches it firmly. Not all rows give a size; the values are once, few, many and, for expanded clones, a class.

V	D	size	J	DNA	CDR3
TRBV7-2	-	few	TRBJ2-6	TGTGCCAGCAGCTTAACACTAGCCAGCTCTGGGGCCAACGTCCTGACTTTC	CASSLTLASSGANVLTF
TRBV14	-	few	TRBJ2-3	TGTGCCAGCAGACATACTAGCGCAGGGGCCTCGCAGTATTTT	CASRHTSAGASQYF
TRBV18	-	-	TRBJ2-3	TGTGCCAGCTCAGGAAGAGGAGATACGCAGTATTTT	CASSGRGDTQYF
TRBV6-5	-	-	TRBJ1-5	TGTGCCAGCAGTTACGAGACCCCGCACGGGTCACAGCCCCAGCATTTT	CASSYETPHGSQPQHF
TRBV29-1	-	-	TRBJ2-2	TGCAGCGTTGACGGGGGACGGCGGAACACCGGGGAGCTGTTTTTT	CSVDGGRRNTGELFF
TRBV30	-	-	TRBJ1-6	TGTGCCTGGACACAACAGTCCTATAATTCACCCCTCCACTTT	CAWTQQSYNSPLHF
TRBV5-1	-	-	TRBJ1-5	TGCGCCAGCAGCTTGGTGCCAGGTCCGAATCAGCCCCAGCATTTT	CASSLVPGPNQPQHF
TRBV27	TRBD1	-	TRBJ2-7	TGTGCCAGCAGTTTGGGCAGGACAGGGTCCTACGAGCAGTACTTC	CASSLGRTGSYEQYF
TRBV4-1	-	few	TRBJ1-3	TGCGCCAGCAGCCAACGTGAAATCGAGCGTGGAAACACCATATATTTT	CASSQREIERGNTIYF
TRBV30	TRBD1	-	TRBJ2-1	TGTGCCTGGAGTTACGGGACAGCGAACAATGAGCAGTTCTTC	CAWSYGTANNEQFF
TRBV18	TRBD2	few	TRBJ2-7	TGTGCCAGCTCAGAGGGACTAGCGGGCACCCACGAGCAGTACTTC	CASSEGLAGTHEQYF
TRBV5-4	TRBD1	few	TRBJ2-2	TGTGCCAGCAGCGCCTTGGGACAGACGAACACCGGGGAGCTGTTTTTT	CASSALGQTNTGELFF
TRBV28	TRBD2	-	TRBJ2-7	TGTGCCAGCAGCGGGAGGGGGTTAACGCAGTACTTC	CASSGRGLTQYF
TRBV7-7	TRBD1	few	TRBJ2-3	TGTGCTAGCAGCCCGTGGGGACAGGGGGCAGATACGCAGTATTTT	CASSPWGQGADTQYF
TRBV5-1	-	-	TRBJ2-1	TGCGCCAGCAGCTCGCAGGGGAACTACAATGAGCAGTTCTTC	CASSSQGNYNEQFF